Listed below are T cell receptor beta chains from one sample, sequenced in a study of beta chain features in type 1 diabetes. The method was immunoSEQ multiplex PCR; TCRdb's version includes in-frame clones alone and lacks a portion of them. The table records under 500,000 clones, approximately 28% of them present only once. Sequences were obtained from naive CD4+ T cells from blood. Receptors were obtained from a young man in good health. Each CDR3 is given with its conserved first and last residue. Fields, in order: J gene, V gene, D gene, clone size, CDR3 DNA, CDR3 protein. The D gene is left open where the match is weak. For some rows the clone size is stated as once, few or many, or as a class when expanded; others skip it.

J: TRBJ2-3; V: TRBV5-4; D: .; size: few; DNA: TGTGCCAGCAGCAGGGACTCACCCACTAGCACAGATACGCAGTATTTT; CDR3: CASSRDSPTSTDTQYF
J: TRBJ2-3; V: TRBV7-3; D: TRBD1; size: .; DNA: TGTGCCAGCAGACCCGGGACAGGGGGCGCAGATACGCAGTATTTT; CDR3: CASRPGTGGADTQYF
J: TRBJ2-1; V: TRBV11-3; D: .; size: .; DNA: TGTGCCAGCAGCTTAGTGGCTGATCAAAATGAGCAGTTCTTC; CDR3: CASSLVADQNEQFF
J: TRBJ2-1; V: TRBV30; D: TRBD2; size: .; DNA: TGTGCCTGGAGTGTATACCGGACTAGCAAGGGAAACAATGAGCAGTTCTTC; CDR3: CAWSVYRTSKGNNEQFF
J: TRBJ2-5; V: TRBV5-6; D: .; size: .; DNA: TGTGCCAGCAGCCTTCGCAGGTACCAAGAGACCCAGTACTTC; CDR3: CASSLRRYQETQYF
J: TRBJ2-7; V: TRBV28; D: .; size: .; DNA: TGTGCCAGCCGTGCGGGATCCTACGAGCAGTACTTC; CDR3: CASRAGSYEQYF
J: TRBJ2-3; V: TRBV5-1; D: .; size: few; DNA: TGCGCCAGCACCAACCTCGCCAGCGGGCTCTCAGATACGCAGTATTTT; CDR3: CASTNLASGLSDTQYF
J: TRBJ2-3; V: TRBV10-3; D: TRBD1; size: .; DNA: TGTGCCATCAACAGGGGGGGCACAGATACGCAGTATTTT; CDR3: CAINRGGTDTQYF
J: TRBJ2-4; V: TRBV28; D: .; size: few; DNA: TGTGCCAGCAGTCCCCAGGGGGGGAGCCGAAGGAGGAGGAACATTCAGTACTTC; CDR3: CASSPQGGSRRRRNIQYF
J: TRBJ2-1; V: TRBV5-6; D: .; size: few; DNA: TGTGCCAGCAGCCGACGCGTTGAGCAGTTCTTC; CDR3: CASSRRVEQFF
J: TRBJ2-3; V: TRBV15; D: .; size: .; DNA: TGTGCCACCAGCAGAGATTCGGGGGCCGCGATGGTGGATACGCAGTATTTT; CDR3: CATSRDSGAAMVDTQYF
J: TRBJ2-5; V: TRBV7-6; D: .; size: .; DNA: TGTGCCAGTGGGGGAGAGACCCAGTACTTC; CDR3: CASGGETQYF
J: TRBJ2-7; V: TRBV28; D: TRBD1; size: few; DNA: TGTGCCAGCACGACAGGGGGGCGAACCCAGTACTTC; CDR3: CASTTGGRTQYF
J: TRBJ2-3; V: TRBV11-2; D: .; size: few; DNA: TGTGCCAGCAGCTCCGCAGGGGTTCCAAGCACAGATACGCAGTATTTT; CDR3: CASSSAGVPSTDTQYF
J: TRBJ2-7; V: TRBV18; D: .; size: .; DNA: TGTGCCAGCTCACCAATCGTCCGGGACGAGCAGTACTTC; CDR3: CASSPIVRDEQYF
J: TRBJ2-7; V: TRBV29-1; D: .; size: .; DNA: TGCAGCGTTGAGGTATCCTACGAGCAGTACTTC; CDR3: CSVEVSYEQYF
J: TRBJ2-1; V: TRBV9; D: TRBD2; size: .; DNA: TGTGCCAGCAGCGGGGGACTAGCGGGAACTCGGAATGAGCAGTTCTTC; CDR3: CASSGGLAGTRNEQFF
J: TRBJ2-3; V: TRBV30; D: TRBD1; size: .; DNA: TGTGCCTGGAGTCCACAGGGGAAAGATACGCAGTATTTT; CDR3: CAWSPQGKDTQYF
J: TRBJ1-5; V: TRBV5-6; D: .; size: few; DNA: TGTGCCAGCAGCCAGAAGGGGGTTCTACATCAGCCCCAGCATTTT; CDR3: CASSQKGVLHQPQHF
J: TRBJ2-3; V: TRBV15; D: .; size: .; DNA: TGTGCCACCAGCGGATGGGGCGGGTCAGATACGCAGTATTTT; CDR3: CATSGWGGSDTQYF
J: TRBJ2-1; V: TRBV5-1; D: TRBD2; size: few; DNA: TGCGCCAGCAGCTCCCTAGCGGCCTACAATGAGCAGTTCTTC; CDR3: CASSSLAAYNEQFF
J: TRBJ1-5; V: TRBV7-2; D: .; size: few; DNA: TGTGCCAGCAGCTTAGCCGGGGTATATAGCAATCAGCCCCAGCATTTT; CDR3: CASSLAGVYSNQPQHF
J: TRBJ2-1; V: TRBV6-5; D: .; size: .; DNA: TGTGCCAGCACCGCCCGCTCAAACGTTTACAATGAGCAGTTCTTC; CDR3: CASTARSNVYNEQFF
J: TRBJ2-7; V: TRBV13; D: .; size: few; DNA: TGTGCCAGCAGCCCCCTATCTGGGATCGAAGACTACGAGCAGTACTTC; CDR3: CASSPLSGIEDYEQYF
J: TRBJ1-1; V: TRBV30; D: .; size: .; DNA: TGTGCCTGGAGAAAGAGGCAGATGGAGACTGAAGCTTTCTTT; CDR3: CAWRKRQMETEAFF
J: TRBJ2-1; V: TRBV19; D: .; size: few; DNA: TGTGCCAGTAGTCGGGACAACTACAATGAGCAGTTCTTC; CDR3: CASSRDNYNEQFF
J: TRBJ1-5; V: TRBV30; D: .; size: .; DNA: TGTGCCTGGAGTGTACTTGAGGGTACGCAGCCCCAGCATTTT; CDR3: CAWSVLEGTQPQHF
J: TRBJ2-7; V: TRBV28; D: TRBD1; size: .; DNA: TGTGCCAGCAGTACCCCGGGACAGGGTTACGAGCAGTACTTC; CDR3: CASSTPGQGYEQYF
J: TRBJ2-3; V: TRBV9; D: .; size: few; DNA: TGTGCCAGCAGCGTAGCCCCGTTAGATACGCAGTATTTT; CDR3: CASSVAPLDTQYF
J: TRBJ2-1; V: TRBV18; D: .; size: .; DNA: TGTGCCAGCTCACCGGGCGTTGTCCATGAGCAGTTCTTC; CDR3: CASSPGVVHEQFF
J: TRBJ2-1; V: TRBV30; D: .; size: few; DNA: TGTGCCTGGAGTTCAGGACACCCCTATAATGAGCAGTTCTTC; CDR3: CAWSSGHPYNEQFF
J: TRBJ2-3; V: TRBV7-8; D: .; size: .; DNA: TGTGCCAGCAGCGCTATAGATACGCAGTATTTT; CDR3: CASSAIDTQYF
J: TRBJ1-5; V: TRBV30; D: .; size: .; DNA: TGTGCCTGGAGTGTCTGGGGGAGCAATCAGCCCCAGCATTTT; CDR3: CAWSVWGSNQPQHF
J: TRBJ1-2; V: TRBV4-1; D: .; size: .; DNA: TGCGCCAGCAGCCAAGATAAGGGGTGGAGTGGCGGCTACACCTTC; CDR3: CASSQDKGWSGGYTF
J: TRBJ2-7; V: TRBV29-1; D: TRBD2; size: once; DNA: TGCAGCGCACGGGGCGGGAGGCTGCGGGAGCAGTACTTC; CDR3: CSARGGRLREQYF
J: TRBJ2-3; V: TRBV29-1; D: .; size: few; DNA: TGCAGCGGGCGCCCAGGGCCAGATACGCAGTATTTT; CDR3: CSGRPGPDTQYF
J: TRBJ1-1; V: TRBV9; D: .; size: few; DNA: TGTGCCAGCAGCGTTCTGGGGAGAGGGACTGAAGCTTTCTTT; CDR3: CASSVLGRGTEAFF
J: TRBJ1-5; V: TRBV29-1; D: .; size: .; DNA: TGCAGCGTTCGCGTAGGGGAAAGACAGCCCCAGCATTTT; CDR3: CSVRVGERQPQHF
J: TRBJ2-1; V: TRBV30; D: .; size: few; DNA: TGTGCCTGGAGTGTACGGCGGAGAGACAATGAGCAGTTCTTC; CDR3: CAWSVRRRDNEQFF